This T cell receptor beta chain was profiled in a study of blood T cell repertoires in COVID-19. Clones were sequenced by immunoSEQ multiplex PCR, and TCRdb holds only the in-frame ones, with some missing. This table holds hundreds of thousands of clones, around 90% found once. V dropped 3 bases and J dropped 4; count of bases not matched to a gene: 2. The CDR3 is made up of 13 amino acids. Ages ranged from about 18 to 89 years, with residence in 24 US areas. The sequence was obtained from a woman between 50 and 59 years old who had recovered from COVID-19. This rearrangement joins TRBV12-3 or TRBV12-4 to TRBJ1-2, with 7 bases lining up with TRBD1. Sequenced input: PBMCs or T cells enriched from blood (not recorded which). The DNA of the CDR3 is TGTGCCAGCAGTTTGACAGGGACCTATGGCTACACCTTC. Translating it yields CASSLTGTYGYTF.